The rows below give T cell receptor beta chains drawn from one sample of a study of T cell repertoires in cytomegalovirus infection. TCRdb fed the reads into MiXCR, producing one record per CDR3 protein. The sample contains approximately 500,000 distinct CDR3 sequences, about 15% of which appear only once. Sequenced material: CD8+ T cells from PBMCs. The receptors derive from a human donor in good health (CMV status not recorded). Some clones in this sample may be carry-over from other donors' samples. Each CDR3 is given with its conserved first and last residue. D genes are given only for firm matches. Where a row states a size, it is once, few, many or the class of an expanded clone; other rows omit it.

v_call	clone_size	j_call	d_call	cdr3_aa	cdr3_nt
TRBV5-4	NA	TRBJ1-6	NA	CASSLGKSSYNSPLHF	TGTGCCAGCAGCTTAGGGAAGAGCTCCTATAATTCACCCCTCCACTTT
TRBV7-9	NA	TRBJ1-2	TRBD1	CASTIPSGTDYGYTF	TGTGCCAGCACCATACCCAGCGGGACAGACTATGGCTACACCTTC
TRBV27	many	TRBJ2-7	NA	CASRLGTASYEQYF	TGTGCCAGCAGACTCGGGACGGCCTCCTACGAGCAGTACTTC
TRBV24-1	few	TRBJ2-7	NA	CATSDDPQGPRSYEQYF	TGTGCCACCAGTGACGACCCGCAGGGGCCTAGGTCCTACGAGCAGTACTTC
TRBV15	NA	TRBJ2-1	TRBD2	CATSRELAGYNEQFF	TGTGCCACCAGCAGGGAACTAGCGGGCTACAATGAGCAGTTCTTC
TRBV4-1	few	TRBJ2-1	TRBD1	CASSVSGTGAAEQFF	TGCGCCAGCAGCGTCTCCGGGACAGGGGCTGCTGAGCAGTTCTTC
TRBV15	once	TRBJ2-1	TRBD2	CATSNTGTSYNEQFF	TGTGCCACCAGCAACACCGGGACTAGCTACAATGAGCAGTTCTTC
TRBV7-2	many	TRBJ2-7	TRBD2	CASSPQGREGQYEQYF	TGTGCCAGCAGCCCGCAAGGGCGGGAGGGCCAATACGAGCAGTACTTC
TRBV6-5	NA	TRBJ2-1	NA	CASKDIGGRVYNEQFF	TGTGCCAGCAAGGATATCGGGGGGCGGGTTTACAATGAGCAGTTCTTC
TRBV28	many	TRBJ2-4	NA	CASERVEAKNIQYF	TGTGCCAGTGAGCGGGTGGAAGCCAAAAACATTCAGTACTTC
TRBV15	NA	TRBJ2-5	NA	CATSRSGQYQGTQYF	TGTGCCACCAGCAGAAGCGGTCAGTACCAGGGGACCCAGTACTTC
TRBV28	many	TRBJ1-1	NA	CASVALGMYTEAFF	TGTGCCAGCGTAGCTCTCGGTATGTACACTGAAGCTTTCTTT
TRBV27	NA	TRBJ2-3	TRBD1	CASSLTGLQNTQYF	TGTGCCAGCAGTTTGACAGGGCTGCAGAATACGCAGTATTTT